The following is a T cell receptor (beta chain) sequence with its context. These data belong to a study of blood T cell repertoires in COVID-19. The germline CDR1 and CDR2 sequences are MNHEY and SMNVEV (reference sequence). V was clipped by 2 bases and J by 2 bases; unmatched bases: 8. There are 16 residues in the CDR3. TCRdb's copy holds only in-frame clones and misses some; the assay was immunoSEQ multiplex PCR. Of 50,000 to 70,000 clones detected, about nine tenths appear once; the ten largest clones hold approximately 8.4%. This sequence was found in a woman in her 70s with active COVID-19. Input material: peripheral blood. The chain links TRBV27 to TRBJ2-7; 8 bases agree with TRBD1. The CDR3 bases are TGTGCCAGCAGTTTACTCCGGGACAGGTTAGCCTACGAGCAGTACTTC. Translating it yields CASSLLRDRLAYEQYF.